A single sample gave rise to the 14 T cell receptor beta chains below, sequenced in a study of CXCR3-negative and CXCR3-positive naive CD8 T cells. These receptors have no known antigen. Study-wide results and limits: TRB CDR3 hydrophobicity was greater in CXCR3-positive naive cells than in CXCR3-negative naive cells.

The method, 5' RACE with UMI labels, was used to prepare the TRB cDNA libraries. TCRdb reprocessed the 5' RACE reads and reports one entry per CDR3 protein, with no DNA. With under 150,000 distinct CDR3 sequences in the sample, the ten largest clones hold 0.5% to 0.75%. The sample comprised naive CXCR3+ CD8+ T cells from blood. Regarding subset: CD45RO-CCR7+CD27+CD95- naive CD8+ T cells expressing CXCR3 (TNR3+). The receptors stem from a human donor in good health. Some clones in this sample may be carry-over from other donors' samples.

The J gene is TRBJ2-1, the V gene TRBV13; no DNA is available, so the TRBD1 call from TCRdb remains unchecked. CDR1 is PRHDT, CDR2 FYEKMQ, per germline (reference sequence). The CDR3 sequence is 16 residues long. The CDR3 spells CASSPAGDFSYNEQFF.

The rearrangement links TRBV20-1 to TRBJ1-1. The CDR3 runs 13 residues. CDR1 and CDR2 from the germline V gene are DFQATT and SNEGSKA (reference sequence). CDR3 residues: CSATDGPNTEAFF.

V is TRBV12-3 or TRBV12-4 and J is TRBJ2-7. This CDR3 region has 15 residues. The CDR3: CASSLGPNYSYEQYF.

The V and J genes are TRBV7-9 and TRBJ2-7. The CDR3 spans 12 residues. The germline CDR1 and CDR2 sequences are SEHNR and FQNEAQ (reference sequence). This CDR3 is CASSLGVEEQYF.

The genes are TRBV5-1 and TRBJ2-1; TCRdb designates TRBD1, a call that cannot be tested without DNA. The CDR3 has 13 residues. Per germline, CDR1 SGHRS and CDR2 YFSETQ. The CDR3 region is CASSWTGYNEQFF. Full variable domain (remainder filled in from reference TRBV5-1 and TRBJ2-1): KAGVTQTPRYLIKTRGQQVTLSCSPISGHRSVSWYQQTPGQGLQFLFEYFSETQRNKGNFPGRFSGRQFSNSRSEMNVSTLELGDSALYLCASSWTGYNEQFFGPGTRLTVL.

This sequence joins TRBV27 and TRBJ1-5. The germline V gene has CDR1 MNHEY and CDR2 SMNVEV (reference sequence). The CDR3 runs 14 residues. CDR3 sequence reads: CASSLSGQYQPQHF.

The CDR3 protein is CASSEFGGDEQFF. The rearrangement joins TRBV25-1 to TRBJ2-1; TCRdb designates TRBD1, a call that cannot be tested without DNA. Germline CDR1 MGHDK, CDR2 SYGVNS. The CDR3 contains 13 residues.

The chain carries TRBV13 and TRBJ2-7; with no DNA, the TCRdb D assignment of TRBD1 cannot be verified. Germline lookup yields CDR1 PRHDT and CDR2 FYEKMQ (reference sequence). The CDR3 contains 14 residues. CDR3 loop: CASSLGDRTYEQYF.

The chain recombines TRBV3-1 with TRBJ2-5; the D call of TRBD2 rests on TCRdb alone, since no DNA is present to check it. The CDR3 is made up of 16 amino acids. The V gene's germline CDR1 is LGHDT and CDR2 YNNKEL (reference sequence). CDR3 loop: CASSPRLAAYQETQYF.

CDR3 sequence reads: CASSFSWGSTDTQYF. The chain employs TRBV28 and TRBJ2-3; with no DNA, the TCRdb D assignment of TRBD1 cannot be verified. Per the germline V gene, CDR1 is MDHEN and CDR2 is SYDVKM. This CDR3 contains 15 residues.

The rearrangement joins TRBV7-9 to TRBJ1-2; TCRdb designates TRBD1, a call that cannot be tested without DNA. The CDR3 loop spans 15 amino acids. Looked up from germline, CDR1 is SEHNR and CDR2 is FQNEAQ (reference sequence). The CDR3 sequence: CASSLEGGQTAGYTF.

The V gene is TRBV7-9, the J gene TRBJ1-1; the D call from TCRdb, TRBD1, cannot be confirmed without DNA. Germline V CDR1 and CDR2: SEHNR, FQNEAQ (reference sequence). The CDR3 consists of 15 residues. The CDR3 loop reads CASSLADPGVAEAFF.

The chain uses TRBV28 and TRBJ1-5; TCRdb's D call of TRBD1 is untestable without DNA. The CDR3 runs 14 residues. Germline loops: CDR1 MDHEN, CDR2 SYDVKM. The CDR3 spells CASLTGSSNQPQHF.

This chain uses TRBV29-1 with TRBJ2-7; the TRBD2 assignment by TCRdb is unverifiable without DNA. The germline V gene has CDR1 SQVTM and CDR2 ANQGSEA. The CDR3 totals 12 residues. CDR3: CSVLLRPYEQYF.